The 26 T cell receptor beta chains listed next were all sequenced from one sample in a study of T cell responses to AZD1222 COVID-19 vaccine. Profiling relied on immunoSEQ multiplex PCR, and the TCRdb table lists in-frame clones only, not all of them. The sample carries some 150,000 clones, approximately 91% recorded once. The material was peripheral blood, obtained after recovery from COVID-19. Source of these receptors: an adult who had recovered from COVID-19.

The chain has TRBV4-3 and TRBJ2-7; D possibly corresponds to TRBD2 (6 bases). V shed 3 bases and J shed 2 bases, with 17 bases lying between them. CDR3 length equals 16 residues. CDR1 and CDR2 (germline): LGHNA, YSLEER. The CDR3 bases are TGCGCCAGCAGCCAGGGGACCCTGACGGGGGCCTACGAGCAGTACTTC. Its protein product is CASSQGTLTGAYEQYF.

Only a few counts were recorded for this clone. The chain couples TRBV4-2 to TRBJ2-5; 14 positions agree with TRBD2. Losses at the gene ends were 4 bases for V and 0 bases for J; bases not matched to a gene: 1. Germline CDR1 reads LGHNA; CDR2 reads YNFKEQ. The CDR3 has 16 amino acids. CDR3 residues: CASSPTSGRDQETQYF. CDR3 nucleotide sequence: TGTGCCAGCAGCCCGACTAGCGGGAGGGACCAAGAGACCCAGTACTTC.

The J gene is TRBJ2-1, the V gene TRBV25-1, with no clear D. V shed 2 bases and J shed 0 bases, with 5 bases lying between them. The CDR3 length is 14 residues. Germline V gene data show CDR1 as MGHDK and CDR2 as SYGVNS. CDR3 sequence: CASSERSSYNEQFF. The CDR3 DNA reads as TGTGCCAGCAGTGAACGGAGCTCCTACAATGAGCAGTTCTTC.

The CDR3 bases are TGTGCCAGCAGGGATAGGGGAACTGGGGCCAACGTCCTGACTTTC. Residues: CASRDRGTGANVLTF. V usage is TRBV3-1 (or the pseudogene TRBV3-2) and J usage is TRBJ2-6; tentatively, D is TRBD1 (5 bases). V lost 6 bases and J 2 bases, leaving 11 bases between the germline ends. The CDR3 runs 15 residues. The germline CDR1 and CDR2 sequences are LGHDT and YNNKEL (reference sequence).

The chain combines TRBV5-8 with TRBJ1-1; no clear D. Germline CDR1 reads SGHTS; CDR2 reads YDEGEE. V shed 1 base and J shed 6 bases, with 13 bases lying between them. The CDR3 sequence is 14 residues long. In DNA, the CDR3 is TGTGCCAGCAGCTTGCCGGGTGTGCACCCTGAAGCTTTCTTT. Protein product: CASSLPGVHPEAFF.

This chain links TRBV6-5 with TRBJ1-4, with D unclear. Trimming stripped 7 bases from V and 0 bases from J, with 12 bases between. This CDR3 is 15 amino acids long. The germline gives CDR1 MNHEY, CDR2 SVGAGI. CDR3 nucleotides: TGTGCCAGCACCCCGGGCCCTGCAACTAATGAAAAACTGTTTTTT. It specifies CASTPGPATNEKLFF.

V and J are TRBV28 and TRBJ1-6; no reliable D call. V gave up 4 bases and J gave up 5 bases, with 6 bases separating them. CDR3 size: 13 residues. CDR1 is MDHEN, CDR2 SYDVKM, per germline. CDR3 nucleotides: TGTGCCAGCAGTTCCCGACATAATTCACCCCTCCACTTT. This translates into CASSSRHNSPLHF.

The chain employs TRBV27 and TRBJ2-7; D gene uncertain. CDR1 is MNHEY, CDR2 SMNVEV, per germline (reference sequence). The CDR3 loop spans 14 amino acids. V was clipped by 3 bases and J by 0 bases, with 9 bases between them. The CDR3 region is CASSFVADSYEQYF. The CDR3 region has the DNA TGTGCCAGCAGTTTCGTGGCCGACTCCTACGAGCAGTACTTC.

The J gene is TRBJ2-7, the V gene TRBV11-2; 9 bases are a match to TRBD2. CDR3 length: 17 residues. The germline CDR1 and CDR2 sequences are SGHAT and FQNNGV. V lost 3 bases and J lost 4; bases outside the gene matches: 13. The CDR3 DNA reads TGTGCCAGCAGCTTTTCATTTATGGCTAGCGGGATTTACGAGCAGTACTTC. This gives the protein CASSFSFMASGIYEQYF.

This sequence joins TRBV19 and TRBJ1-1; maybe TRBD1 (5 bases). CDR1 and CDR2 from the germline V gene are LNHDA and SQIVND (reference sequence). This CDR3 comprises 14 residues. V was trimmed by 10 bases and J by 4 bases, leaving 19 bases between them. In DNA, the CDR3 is TGTGCCACCTTGAGCCCCCGAGGGGTCACTGAAGCTTTCTTT. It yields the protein CATLSPRGVTEAFF.

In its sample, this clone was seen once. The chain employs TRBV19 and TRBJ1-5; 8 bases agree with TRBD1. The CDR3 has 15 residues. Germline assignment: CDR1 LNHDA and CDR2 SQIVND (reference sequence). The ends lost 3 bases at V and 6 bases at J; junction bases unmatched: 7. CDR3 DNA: TGTGCCAGTAGTATGCCCCAGGGGGCTTCTCAGCCCCAGCATTTT. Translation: CASSMPQGASQPQHF. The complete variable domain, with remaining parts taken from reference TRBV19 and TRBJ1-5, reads DGGITQSPKYLFRKEGQNVTLSCEQNLNHDAMYWYRQDPGQGLRLIYYSQIVNDFQKGDIAEGYSVSREKKESFPLTVTSAQKNPTAFYLCASSMPQGASQPQHFGDGTRLSIL.

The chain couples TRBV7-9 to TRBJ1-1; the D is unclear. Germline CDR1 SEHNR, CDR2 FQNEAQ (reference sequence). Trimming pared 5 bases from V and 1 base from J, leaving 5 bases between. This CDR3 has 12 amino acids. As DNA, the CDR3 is TGTGCCAGCAGCGTATCGAACACTGAAGCTTTCTTT. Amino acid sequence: CASSVSNTEAFF.

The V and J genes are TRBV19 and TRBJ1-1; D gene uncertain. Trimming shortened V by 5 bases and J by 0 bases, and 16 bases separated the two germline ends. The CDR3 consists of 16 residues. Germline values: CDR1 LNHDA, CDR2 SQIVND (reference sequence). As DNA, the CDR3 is TGTGCCAGTAGTCTCCCTGGCCAAGGGTTGAACACTGAAGCTTTCTTT. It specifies CASSLPGQGLNTEAFF.

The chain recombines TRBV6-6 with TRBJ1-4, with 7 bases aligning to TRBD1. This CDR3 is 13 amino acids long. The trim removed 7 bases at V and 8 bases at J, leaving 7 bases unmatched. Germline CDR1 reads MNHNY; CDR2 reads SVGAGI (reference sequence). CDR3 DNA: TGTGCCAGCAATAGAAGGGGGCTGGAAAAACTGTTTTTT. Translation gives CASNRRGLEKLFF.

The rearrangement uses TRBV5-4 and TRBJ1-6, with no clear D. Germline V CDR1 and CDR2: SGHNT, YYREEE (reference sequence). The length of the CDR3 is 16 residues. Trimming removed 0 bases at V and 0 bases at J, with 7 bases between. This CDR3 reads CASSLVGSSYNSPLHF. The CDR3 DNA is TGTGCCAGCAGCTTGGTAGGGAGCTCCTATAATTCACCCCTCCACTTT.

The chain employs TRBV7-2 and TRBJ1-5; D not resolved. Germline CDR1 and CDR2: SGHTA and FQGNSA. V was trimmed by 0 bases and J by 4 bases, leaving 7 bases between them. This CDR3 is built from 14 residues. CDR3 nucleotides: TGTGCCAGCAGCTTAGCCCCAGGAAATCAGCCCCAGCATTTT. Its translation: CASSLAPGNQPQHF.

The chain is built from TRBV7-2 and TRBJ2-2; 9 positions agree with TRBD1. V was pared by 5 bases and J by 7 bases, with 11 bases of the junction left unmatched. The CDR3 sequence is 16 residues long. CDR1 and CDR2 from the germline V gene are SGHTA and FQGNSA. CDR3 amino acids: CASSPRTGERGGELFF. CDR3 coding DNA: TGTGCCAGCAGCCCGCGGACAGGGGAACGGGGCGGGGAGCTGTTTTTT.

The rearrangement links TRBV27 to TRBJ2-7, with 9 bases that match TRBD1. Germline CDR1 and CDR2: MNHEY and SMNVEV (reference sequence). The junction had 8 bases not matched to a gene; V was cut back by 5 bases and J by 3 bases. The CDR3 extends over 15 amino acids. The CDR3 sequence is CASSPRGGQGYEQYF. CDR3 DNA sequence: TGTGCCAGCAGTCCTAGAGGGGGACAGGGCTACGAGCAGTACTTC.

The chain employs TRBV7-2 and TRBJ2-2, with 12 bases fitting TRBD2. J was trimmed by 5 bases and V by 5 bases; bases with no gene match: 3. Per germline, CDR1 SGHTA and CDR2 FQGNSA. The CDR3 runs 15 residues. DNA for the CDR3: TGTGCCAGCAGCCCTGGACTAGCGGGGACCGGGGAGCTGTTTTTT. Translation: CASSPGLAGTGELFF.

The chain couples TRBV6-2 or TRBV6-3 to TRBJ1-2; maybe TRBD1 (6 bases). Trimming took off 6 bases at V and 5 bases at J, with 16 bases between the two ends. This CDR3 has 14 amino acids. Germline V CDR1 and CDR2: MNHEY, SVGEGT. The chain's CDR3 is CASSMSGQSYGYTF. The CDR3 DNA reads TGTGCCAGCAGCATGAGCGGACAGTCATATGGCTACACCTTC.

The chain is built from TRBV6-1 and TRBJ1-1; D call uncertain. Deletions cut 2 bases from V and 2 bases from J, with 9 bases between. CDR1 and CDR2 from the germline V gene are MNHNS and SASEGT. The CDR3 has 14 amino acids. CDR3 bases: TGTGCCAGCAGTGAATTGCGAGACAACACTGAAGCTTTCTTT. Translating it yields CASSELRDNTEAFF.

Written as DNA, the CDR3 is TGTGCCAGCAGCTTATTGGGGACAGGGGGCGAAGTGAGAACTTTCTTT. Translation gives CASSLLGTGGEVRTFF. The chain links TRBV7-6 to TRBJ1-1, with 12 bases lining up with TRBD1. Germline assignment: CDR1 SGHVS and CDR2 FNYEAQ. With 2 bases clipped from V and 12 bases from J, the junction kept 13 bases outside the gene matches. The CDR3 consists of 16 residues.

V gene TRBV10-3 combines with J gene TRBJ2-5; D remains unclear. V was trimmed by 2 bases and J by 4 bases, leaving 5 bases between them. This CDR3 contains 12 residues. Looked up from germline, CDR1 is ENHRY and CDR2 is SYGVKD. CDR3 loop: CAISEEPETQYF. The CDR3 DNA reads TGTGCCATCAGTGAGGAGCCAGAGACCCAGTACTTC.

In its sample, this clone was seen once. This chain's CDR3 is CASSLPDRRSYNSPLHF. The CDR3 DNA reads TGTGCCAGCTCACTCCCCGACAGGCGCTCCTATAATTCACCCCTCCACTTT. The gene calls are TRBV18 and TRBJ1-6; D possibly corresponds to TRBD1 (6 bases). The CDR3 extends over 17 amino acids. CDR1 is KGHSH and CDR2 is LQKENI in the germline V gene. The V and J ends lost 4 bases and 0 bases respectively, with 13 bases between them.

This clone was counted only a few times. CDR3 sequence (DNA): TGTGCCAGCAGCGGAATCAATCAGCCCCAGCATTTT. Translation: CASSGINQPQHF. This rearrangement joins TRBV28 to TRBJ1-5; D remains unclear. CDR1 and CDR2 (germline): MDHEN, SYDVKM. Trimming removed 6 bases at V and 3 bases at J, with 6 bases between. This CDR3 has 12 amino acids.

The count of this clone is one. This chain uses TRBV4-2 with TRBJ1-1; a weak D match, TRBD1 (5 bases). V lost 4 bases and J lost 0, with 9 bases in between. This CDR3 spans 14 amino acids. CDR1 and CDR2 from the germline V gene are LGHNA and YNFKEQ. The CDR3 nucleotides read TGTGCCAGCAGCCGAGACAGCTTGAACACTGAAGCTTTCTTT. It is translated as CASSRDSLNTEAFF.